These 21 T cell receptor beta chains were all obtained from the same sample, sequenced in a study of vaccination and CD4 T cells after COVID-19. Treatment: roughly 11-day PBMC culture with coronavirus spike peptide pools or control peptides (ViraFEST assay). Researchers used the Oncomine TCR Beta short-read assay to sequence DNA from cultured CD4+ T cells. TCRdb reprocessed the PCR reads with MiXCR, giving one entry per CDR3 protein. The sample lists more than 15,000 distinct CDR3 sequences, about three fifths seen once, with approximately 9% in the top ten. No antigen has been assigned to these receptors. The sample consisted of CD4+ T cells from blood, cultured in vitro. These receptors all come from a human donor who had recovered from COVID-19.

The rearrangement joins TRBV10-2 to TRBJ1-2, with D possibly matching TRBD1 (5 bases). Germline V lookup: CDR1 WSHSY, CDR2 SAAADI. The CDR3 runs to 13 residues. V shed 6 bases and J shed 0 bases, with 8 bases lying between them. The CDR3 loop is CASRDTPNYGYTF. CDR3 DNA sequence: TGCGCCAGCAGGGACACTCCTAACTATGGCTACACCTTC.

The genes are TRBV6-1 and TRBJ2-4, with 12 nucleotides matching TRBD2. Germline V gene lookup returns CDR1 MNHNS and CDR2 SASEGT. This CDR3 has 16 amino acids. The V segment lost 8 bases and the J segment 2 bases; nucleotides outside the gene matches: 7. The CDR3 bases are TGTGCCAGCTCCTCAGGACTAGCGGGATCCAAAAACATTCAGTACTTC. It is translated as CASSSGLAGSKNIQYF.

This clonotype was seen only a few times. The chain couples TRBV4-3 to TRBJ1-2; D gene unclear. Trimming stripped 4 bases from V and 4 bases from J, with 16 bases between. The CDR3 has 15 amino acids. Germline V gene lookup returns CDR1 LGHNA and CDR2 YSLEER. CDR3 region: CASSPASRGIYGYTF. Here the CDR3 DNA reads TGCGCCAGCAGCCCCGCATCTCGGGGAATCTATGGCTACACCTTC.

The chain employs TRBV6-1 and TRBJ1-3; 7 bases fit TRBD1. This CDR3 region has 15 residues. Germline V lookup: CDR1 MNHNS, CDR2 SASEGT. The ends lost 7 bases at V and 1 base at J; junction bases unmatched: 7. The CDR3 spells CASKLRGGSGNTIYF. DNA of the CDR3: TGTGCCAGCAAGCTCAGGGGGGGATCTGGAAACACCATATATTTT.

The chain carries TRBV20-1 and TRBJ2-5; tentatively, D is TRBD1 (5 bases). V was clipped by 6 bases and J by 7 bases, with 24 bases between them. Looked up from germline, CDR1 is DFQATT and CDR2 is SNEGSKA (reference sequence). The length of the CDR3 is 15 residues. For the CDR3, the DNA is TGCAGTGCCGAAAGTGGGGCTTTCATGGGCGGGACCCAGTACTTC. Its translation is CSAESGAFMGGTQYF.

This clonotype was counted once. The genes are TRBV25-1 and TRBJ1-1; no clear D gene. The CDR3 spans 14 residues. Trimming took 1 base from V and 7 from J, leaving 13 bases between them. CDR1 and CDR2 from the germline V gene are MGHDK and SYGVNS. This chain's CDR3 is CASSELGRPVEAFF. CDR3 coding DNA: TGTGCCAGCAGTGAATTGGGCAGGCCGGTTGAAGCTTTCTTT.

V is TRBV20-1 and J is TRBJ2-7; maybe TRBD1 (5 bases). Germline V gene lookup returns CDR1 DFQATT and CDR2 SNEGSKA (reference sequence). The V end was cut by 2 bases, the J end by 3 bases, with 17 bases between. The CDR3 contains 15 residues. CDR3 in DNA: TGCAGTGCTAGAAAACCTCGGCAGGGCGGCTACGAGCAGTACTTC. It yields the protein CSARKPRQGGYEQYF.

This clonotype was observed a handful of times. The V gene is TRBV10-3, the J gene TRBJ2-2; either TRBD1 or TRBD2 may fit D (5 bases each). CDR1 and CDR2 from the germline V gene are ENHRY and SYGVKD. This CDR3 comprises 15 residues. Trimming cost V 8 bases and J 4 bases, with 17 bases left between them. CDR3 nucleotide sequence: TGTGCCATCGGCAATCAAGGGGACGGCACCGGGGAGCTGTTTTTT. Translating it yields CAIGNQGDGTGELFF.

This chain connects TRBV6-5 to TRBJ2-7; 7 nucleotides align to TRBD1. Germline V gene data show CDR1 as MNHEY and CDR2 as SVGAGI. The V gene end was trimmed by 0 bases and the J gene end by 3 bases; junction bases not matched to a gene: 8. The CDR3 spans 16 residues. CDR3 in amino acids: CASSYSKGAQGYEQYF. The CDR3 DNA is TGTGCCAGCAGTTACTCGAAGGGGGCGCAGGGCTACGAGCAGTACTTC.

The chain's CDR3 is CASSLVGVAYEQYF. CDR3 nucleotides: TGTGCCAGCAGCTTGGTAGGCGTAGCCTACGAGCAGTACTTC. The J gene is TRBJ2-7, the V gene TRBV7-9; D unresolved. Trimming cost V 3 bases and J 2 bases, with 11 bases left between them. The CDR3 covers 14 residues. The germline V gene encodes CDR1 SEHNR and CDR2 FQNEAQ (reference sequence).

In nucleotides, the CDR3 is TGTGCCACCAGCAGAGATTTGAGGACTAGCGGGAGAGGCACCGGGGAGCTGTTTTTT. Its translation is CATSRDLRTSGRGTGELFF. The V and J genes are TRBV15 and TRBJ2-2; 13 bases agree with TRBD2. There are 19 residues in the CDR3. V shed 0 bases, J shed 4 bases, and the junction held 8 bases outside the gene matches. Germline loops: CDR1 LNHNV, CDR2 YYDKDF (reference sequence).

Of note for this clonotype: Germline and junction disagree at one end, which may indicate a read error. The gene calls are TRBV7-3 and TRBJ2-2; D uncertain. From germline, CDR1 is SGHTA and CDR2 FQGTGA. The CDR3 is 12 amino acids. The CDR3 DNA reads as TGCGCCAGCAGCAGCTCCGGGGGGGAGCTGTTTTTT. This sequence encodes CASSSSGGELFF.

Only a few counts were recorded for this clonotype. The chain combines TRBV12-3 or TRBV12-4 with TRBJ1-5; no reliable D call. The CDR3 spans 14 residues. V was clipped by 4 bases and J by 4 bases, with 11 bases between them. The CDR3: CASSSPGWNQPQHF. The CDR3 coding sequence is TGTGCCAGCAGTTCGCCCGGGTGGAATCAGCCCCAGCATTTT.

The chain uses TRBV5-6 and TRBJ2-7, with TRBD2 matching over 7 bases. V lost 5 bases, J lost 5 bases, and 10 bases stayed unmatched. Looked up from germline, CDR1 is SGHDT and CDR2 is YYEEEE. This CDR3 is built from 14 residues. The CDR3 is CASRLAVATHEQYF. The DNA of the CDR3 is TGTGCCAGCAGGCTAGCGGTAGCCACCCACGAGCAGTACTTC.

As regards this clonotype: The junction departs from the called germline gene at one end, perhaps through a read error. The rearrangement uses TRBV7-9 and TRBJ1-1, with 8 positions matching TRBD1. Germline lookup yields CDR1 SEHNR and CDR2 FQNEAQ (reference sequence). The CDR3 has 15 residues. The CDR3 loop is CASSPGTGLNTEAFF. The DNA of the CDR3 is TGCGCCAGCAGCCCGGGGACAGGACTGAACACTGAAGCTTTCTTT.

This clonotype was seen more than once but under ten times. The V gene is TRBV20-1, the J gene TRBJ2-5; D ambiguous. The germline V and J ends were trimmed by 2 bases and 2 bases, with 12 bases remaining between them. The CDR3 length is 14 residues. From germline, CDR1 is DFQATT and CDR2 SNEGSKA (reference sequence). The CDR3 spells CSARIWDRQETQYF. The DNA for the CDR3 is TGCAGTGCTAGAATCTGGGATAGGCAAGAGACCCAGTACTTC.

Comment on this clonotype: A read error may produce the germline difference seen at one junction end. This chain links TRBV7-6 with TRBJ2-1, with D hard to call. The CDR3 has 13 residues. Per the germline V gene, CDR1 is SGHVS and CDR2 is FNYEAQ. The CDR3 sequence: CASSLGQHNEQFF. The CDR3 nucleotides are TGTGCTAGCAGCTTAGGCCAGCACAATGAGCAGTTCTTC.

The rearrangement joins TRBV19 to TRBJ2-5; TRBD1 matches at 8 bases. This CDR3 is 13 amino acids long. Germline CDR1 reads LNHDA; CDR2 reads SQIVND (reference sequence). The junction had 0 bases not matched to a gene; V was cut back by 4 bases and J by 2 bases. The CDR3 region has the DNA TGTGCCAGTAGTAGGGACAGGCAAGAGACCCAGTACTTC. Its translation is CASSRDRQETQYF. Full variable domain (outside the CDR3, taken from reference TRBV19 and TRBJ2-5): DGGITQSPKYLFRKEGQNVTLSCEQNLNHDAMYWYRQDPGQGLRLIYYSQIVNDFQKGDIAEGYSVSREKKESFPLTVTSAQKNPTAFYLCASSRDRQETQYFGPGTRLLVL.

This chain connects TRBV7-9 to TRBJ2-3, with D tentatively TRBD2 (6 bases). The CDR3 is 17 amino acids. Germline V gene lookup returns CDR1 SEHNR and CDR2 FQNEAQ (reference sequence). V shed 6 bases and J shed 7 bases, with 26 bases lying between them. The CDR3, as DNA: TGTGCCAGCAGGGGGGACCGGGGACTCCAAGCACACCATACGCAGTATTTT. Translating gives CASRGDRGLQAHHTQYF. Variable domain in full (rest from reference TRBV7-9 and TRBJ2-3): DTGVSQNPRHKITKRGQNVTFRCDPISEHNRLYWYRQTLGQGPEFLTYFQNEAQLEKSRLLSDRFSAERPKGSFSTLEIQRTEQGDSAMYLCASRGDRGLQAHHTQYFGPGTRLTVL.

This clonotype was found a few times. The chain uses TRBV20-1 and TRBJ1-2; 9 nucleotides agree with TRBD1. The length of the CDR3 is 16 residues. The V gene end was trimmed by 4 bases and the J gene end by 7 bases; junction bases not matched to a gene: 16. Germline CDR1 and CDR2: DFQATT and SNEGSKA (reference sequence). The CDR3 loop is CSATLGTGKGASGYTF. CDR3 nucleotides: TGCAGTGCTACCCTCGGGACAGGGAAAGGTGCGTCTGGCTACACCTTC.

This clonotype showed up just a few times. The chain uses TRBV10-3 and TRBJ1-2; weak D call: TRBD1 (5 bases). Germline CDR1 is ENHRY and CDR2 is SYGVKD. V lost 3 bases and J 3 bases, leaving 11 bases between the germline ends. The CDR3 is made up of 14 amino acids. The CDR3 is CAISDLGTDYGYTF. The CDR3, as DNA: TGTGCCATCAGTGACCTAGGGACGGACTATGGCTACACCTTC.